This TCR beta chain stems from a study of blood T cell repertoires in COVID-19. Study information: The study drew acute and convalescent COVID-19 samples from the United States, Italy and Spain.

Profiling relied on immunoSEQ multiplex PCR, and the TCRdb table lists in-frame clones only, not all of them. The sample shows more than 130,000 clones, approximately 80% of them seen only once. The CDR3 has 15 residues. V shed 5 bases and J shed 7 bases, with 20 bases lying between them. CDR1 is KGHSH, CDR2 LQKENI, per germline. The chain carries TRBV18 and TRBJ1-2; perhaps TRBD1 as D (5 bases). Sequencing was performed on peripheral blood. The origin of this receptor is an elderly woman in a cohort sampled during active or convalescent COVID-19. The CDR3 DNA reads TGTGCCAGCTCATCGAACCACCCACCAGGGATTGGCTACACCTTC. Translated, it gives CASSSNHPPGIGYTF.